This T cell receptor (beta chain) was found in a study of human T cells and chemical hapten exposure. Study results and caveats: Expanded TCR sets contained significantly more large CDR3 similarity clusters than controls. Donors, who had alopecia, may show an immune response that differs from healthy people's.

In the original analysis: Samples had a median of around 91,000 TCRs, ranging about 20,000 to 700,000. TCRdb re-analysed the RACE reads in MiXCR, keeping a single row per CDR3 protein. TCRdb, not the authors, supplied the V and J calls. The sample includes about 260,000 distinct CDR3 sequences, 7.5% to 10% of them seen just once. This clonotype was recorded at least ten times. What it recognizes is unknown. The V gene's germline CDR1 is LGHNA and CDR2 YSLEER. This CDR3 has 13 residues. V lost 4 bases to trimming and J lost 4 bases, with 8 bases between them. As to time point: pre-sensitization, week 0. Treatment given: therapeutic diphenylcyclopropenone sensitization with weekly scalp DPC. Blood draws came before every patch-test application.

The sequenced sample was whole blood, obtained in connection with sensitization to the hapten diphenylcyclopropenone (DPC). The chain employs TRBV4-3 and TRBJ2-1; tentatively, D is TRBD1 (5 bases). The TCR sequence derives from a middle-aged woman with alopecia areata. Some clones in this sample may be carry-over from other donors' samples. This chain's CDR3 is CASSPAGYNEQFF. For the CDR3, the DNA is TGCGCCAGCAGCCCCGCAGGGTACAATGAGCAGTTCTTC.